These 4 T cell receptor beta chains share one sample of origin, sequenced in a study of blood T cell repertoires in COVID-19. Sequencing used immunoSEQ multiplex PCR; TCRdb keeps in-frame clones, though not all of them. This table holds some 210,000 clones, 84% found once. Material for sequencing was peripheral blood. The receptor set was obtained from a woman in her seventies with active or convalescent COVID-19.

The chain has TRBV7-6 and TRBJ2-3, with TRBD2 matching 7 bases. This CDR3 has 16 amino acids. V trimming: 5 bases; J trimming: 1 base; junction bases outside the gene matches: 9. Germline V gene lookup returns CDR1 SGHVS and CDR2 FNYEAQ. The CDR3 region is CASSPRAGRGTDTQYF. CDR3 nucleotides: TGTGCCAGCAGCCCTCGAGCGGGAAGGGGCACAGATACGCAGTATTTT.

This CDR3 is CAWSVPRKTGVNSPLHF. The CDR3 DNA sequence: TGTGCCTGGAGTGTACCGAGGAAGACAGGGGTTAATTCACCCCTCCACTTT. The gene calls are TRBV30 and TRBJ1-6; TRBD1 agrees at 8 bases. The CDR3 runs 17 residues. Germline CDR1 and CDR2: GTSNPN and SVGIG (reference sequence). Trimming took 0 bases from V and 6 from J; bases not matched to a gene: 10. The whole variable domain, filled in from reference TRBV30 and TRBJ1-6, reads SQTIHQWPATLVQPVGSPLSLECTVEGTSNPNLYWYRQAAGRGLQLLFYSVGIGQISSEVPQNLSASRPQDRQFILSSKKLLLSDSGFYLCAWSVPRKTGVNSPLHFGNGTRLTVT.

J is TRBJ1-6 and V is TRBV19; tentative D call: TRBD1 (5 bases). Trimming stripped 6 bases from V and 3 bases from J, with 6 bases between. Germline V lookup: CDR1 LNHDA, CDR2 SQIVND (reference sequence). The CDR3 loop spans 13 amino acids. CDR3 loop: CASSDSYNSPLHF. The CDR3 DNA reads as TGTGCCAGTAGCGACAGCTATAATTCACCCCTCCACTTT.

CDR3 DNA: TGTGCCAGCAGCAGACTAGCGGGAGGGCAGGGGACAGATACGCAGTATTTT. Translated, it gives CASSRLAGGQGTDTQYF. The rearrangement links TRBV2 to TRBJ2-3, with 14 bases aligning to TRBD2. Germline loops: CDR1 SNHLY, CDR2 FYNNEI. J gave up 3 bases and V 6 bases, and 8 bases lay outside the gene matches. CDR3 length: 17 residues.